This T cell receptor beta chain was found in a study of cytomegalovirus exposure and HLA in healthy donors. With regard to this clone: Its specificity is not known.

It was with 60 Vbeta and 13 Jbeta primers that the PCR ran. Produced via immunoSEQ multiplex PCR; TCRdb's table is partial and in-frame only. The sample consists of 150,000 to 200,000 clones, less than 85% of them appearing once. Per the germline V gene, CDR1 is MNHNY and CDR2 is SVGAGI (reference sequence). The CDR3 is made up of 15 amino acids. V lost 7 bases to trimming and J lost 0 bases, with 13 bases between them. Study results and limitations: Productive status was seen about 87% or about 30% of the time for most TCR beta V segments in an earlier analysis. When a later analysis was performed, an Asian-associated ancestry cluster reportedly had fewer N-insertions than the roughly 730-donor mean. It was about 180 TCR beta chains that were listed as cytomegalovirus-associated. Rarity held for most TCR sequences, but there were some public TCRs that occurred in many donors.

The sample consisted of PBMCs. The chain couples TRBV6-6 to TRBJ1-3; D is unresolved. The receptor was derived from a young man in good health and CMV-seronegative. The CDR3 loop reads CASMAGLRSGNTIYF. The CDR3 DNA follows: TGTGCCAGCATGGCAGGATTGCGCTCTGGAAACACCATATATTTT.